These 14 T cell receptor beta chains were sequenced from one sample in a study of T cell responses to AZD1222 COVID-19 vaccine. Clones were read by immunoSEQ multiplex PCR, and TCRdb kept only the in-frame ones, dropping some. The sample shows some 150,000 clones, around 88% of them seen only once. The sample here was peripheral blood, taken on day 0 of MenACWY control vaccination. Receptors were obtained from an adult in good health.

This clone has only one observation. The chain joins TRBV10-1 to TRBJ2-5; D gene ambiguous. Between the trimmed V and J ends, which lost 10 bases and 3 bases, there was a span of 6 bases. Germline assignment: CDR1 WNHNN and CDR2 SYGVQD (reference sequence). The CDR3 loop spans 10 amino acids. The CDR3 sequence: CANTEETQYF. CDR3 in DNA: TGCGCCAACACTGAAGAGACCCAGTACTTC.

The J gene is TRBJ2-1, the V gene TRBV11-3; D is perhaps TRBD1 (6 bases). This CDR3 region has 16 residues. The germline CDR1 and CDR2 sequences are SGHNT and YENEEA. Trimming removed 0 bases at V and 4 bases at J, with 13 bases between. The CDR3 region is CASSLELGTLYNEQFF. The CDR3 DNA reads as TGTGCCAGCAGCTTAGAGTTAGGGACACTATACAATGAGCAGTTCTTC.

This rearrangement joins TRBV7-9 to TRBJ1-2; 7 bases match TRBD1. The CDR3 sequence is 14 residues long. Trimming removed 5 bases from V and 8 bases from J; junction bases left unmatched: 11. CDR1 is SEHNR and CDR2 is FQNEAQ in the germline V gene (reference sequence). The CDR3 here is CASSLGQDLGGYTF. As DNA, the CDR3 is TGTGCCAGCAGCCTCGGACAGGACTTAGGAGGCTACACCTTC.

The V gene is TRBV3-1 (or the pseudogene TRBV3-2), the J gene TRBJ2-7; perhaps D is TRBD1 or TRBD2 (5 bases each). CDR3 size: 12 residues. With 3 bases removed from V and 2 bases from J, the gap between germline ends came to 5 bases. Germline loops: CDR1 LGHDT, CDR2 YNNKEL (reference sequence). The CDR3 coding sequence is TGTGCCAGCAGCCAGGGGGCCTACGAGCAGTACTTC. Protein product: CASSQGAYEQYF.

CDR3 coding DNA: TGCGCCAGCAGCCAAGATAGAGGGTTTAGCAATCAGCCCCAGCATTTT. Its protein product is CASSQDRGFSNQPQHF. The V call is TRBV4-3, the J call TRBJ1-5; no reliable D call. Germline-derived CDR1 and CDR2 are LGHNA and YSLEER. The CDR3 covers 16 residues. V lost 0 bases, J lost 0 bases, and 9 bases lay in between.

V gene TRBV18 combines with J gene TRBJ1-1, with no clear D. V lost 3 bases and J 3 bases, leaving 20 bases between the germline ends. The CDR3 length is 17 residues. CDR1 and CDR2 (germline): KGHSH, LQKENI. CDR3 sequence (DNA): TGTGCCAGCTCACCTCAACGGTCCTCGGGAAGGGACACTGAAGCTTTCTTT. Its protein product is CASSPQRSSGRDTEAFF.

Concerning this clone: Mismatch with germline at one junction end may stem from a read error. This sequence joins TRBV4-1 and TRBJ1-4; TRBD1 matches 7 bases. The V gene's germline CDR1 is MGHRA and CDR2 YSYEKL. This CDR3 is 17 amino acids long. The CDR3 protein is CARSLQGGVATNEKLFF. In nucleotides, the CDR3 is TGCGCCCGCAGCCTTCAGGGGGGGGTCGCAACTAATGAAAAACTGTTTTTT.

The chain carries TRBV5-4 and TRBJ1-3; 7 bases fit TRBD1. Germline V CDR1 and CDR2: SGHNT, YYREEE (reference sequence). This CDR3 is built from 15 residues. V trimming: 4 bases; J trimming: 2 bases; junction bases outside the gene matches: 6. For the CDR3, the DNA is TGTGCCAGCAGCCTCGACAGGGACGCTGGAAACACCATATATTTT. It specifies CASSLDRDAGNTIYF. The variable domain in full, with the rest retrieved from reference TRBV5-4 and TRBJ1-3, is ETGVTQSPTHLIKTRGQQVTLRCSSQSGHNTVSWYQQALGQGPQFIFQYYREEENGRGNFPPRFSGLQFPNYSSELNVNALELDDSALYLCASSLDRDAGNTIYFGEGSWLTVV.

The chain joins TRBV5-1 to TRBJ1-1; D gene uncertain. CDR3 size: 13 residues. Germline assignment: CDR1 SGHRS and CDR2 YFSETQ. Trimming took 1 base from V and 3 from J, leaving 7 bases between them. As DNA, the CDR3 is TGCGCCAGCAGCTTGATGGTGGACACTGAAGCTTTCTTT. It codes for CASSLMVDTEAFF.

The rearrangement links TRBV24-1 to TRBJ1-5; 11 bases fit TRBD1. The CDR3 runs to 19 residues. Germline CDR1 is KGHDR and CDR2 is SFDVKD. V lost 2 bases to trimming and J lost 2 bases; unmatched junction nucleotides: 10. CDR3 sequence reads: CATSDSLDRGRRGNQPQHF. The CDR3 nucleotides read TGTGCCACCAGTGATTCGTTGGACAGGGGGCGAAGGGGCAATCAGCCCCAGCATTTT.

This chain uses TRBV30 with TRBJ1-4, with D hard to call. This CDR3 region has 11 residues. Deletions cut 2 bases from V and 7 bases from J, with 5 bases between. Germline V lookup: CDR1 GTSNPN, CDR2 SVGIG (reference sequence). CDR3 loop: CAWSKGEKLFF. The CDR3 DNA reads as TGTGCCTGGAGTAAGGGTGAAAAACTGTTTTTT.

The CDR3 DNA reads as TGCGCCAGCAGCCAAGGACAGTATCAGCCCCAGCATTTT. Translated: CASSQGQYQPQHF. The gene calls are TRBV4-1 and TRBJ1-5; a possible D gene is TRBD1 (5 bases). V was shortened by 1 base and J by 5 bases, with 6 bases between the two germline ends. This CDR3 is built from 13 residues. Germline lookup yields CDR1 MGHRA and CDR2 YSYEKL.

The chain carries TRBV9 and TRBJ2-6; D unclear. Germline V lookup: CDR1 SGDLS, CDR2 YYNGEE. This CDR3 is built from 15 residues. Trimming removed 2 bases at V and 0 bases at J, with 6 bases between. CDR3 region: CASSVPGSGANVLTF. DNA of the CDR3: TGTGCCAGCAGCGTCCCGGGCTCTGGGGCCAACGTCCTGACTTTC.

This chain uses TRBV7-2 with TRBJ1-5; tentative D call: TRBD1 (6 bases). The CDR3 length is 13 residues. V lost 4 bases and J 7 bases, leaving 11 bases between the germline ends. CDR1 is SGHTA and CDR2 is FQGNSA in the germline V gene. CDR3 nucleotides: TGTGCCAGCAGCTCCTCCAGGGGCCAGCCCCAGCATTTT. Translating it yields CASSSSRGQPQHF.